The TCR beta chain under discussion was sequenced for a study of glioma-infiltrating T cells. Background on the study: Samples included WHO grade II oligodendrogliomas or astrocytomas and initial-diagnosis grade IV glioblastomas.

Amplification of TCR alpha and beta CDR3 regions from RNA used iRepertoire nested multiplex PCR. One entry per CDR3 protein, called by TCRdb with MiXCR from the multiplex PCR reads. There are approximately 400,000 distinct CDR3 sequences in the sample; 35% to 45% occur only once, and approximately 12% lies in the top ten. This clonotype was picked up a small number of times. Unmatched junction bases numbered 9, after V lost 4 bases and J lost 3 bases. Germline-derived CDR1 and CDR2 are MNHEY and SMNVEV (reference sequence). The CDR3 is 16 amino acids. The TCR sequence derives from a human donor with low-grade glioma or glioblastoma, undergoing nonglioma brain surgery, or in good health (not recorded which). This sequence joins TRBV27 and TRBJ2-1; 7 bases map to TRBD2. The sequenced sample consisted of glioma tissue, nonneoplastic brain tissue, or PBMCs (not recorded which). CDR3 DNA sequence: TGTGCCAGCAGTTCTCGGACTAGAAACCGCTACAATGAGCAGTTCTTC. The encoded protein is CASSSRTRNRYNEQFF.